This is a list of T cell receptor beta chains from one sample in a study of cytomegalovirus exposure and HLA in healthy donors. Profiling relied on immunoSEQ multiplex PCR, and the TCRdb table lists in-frame clones only, not all of them. The sample contains 200,000 or so clones, 70% to 85% of which appear only once. Sequences were obtained from PBMCs. These receptors were collected from a man aged 50 to 60 in good health and CMV-seronegative. Each CDR3 is given with its conserved first and last residue. The order of the fields is clone size, V gene, D gene, J gene, CDR3 DNA, CDR3 protein. D genes are given only for firm matches. Clone size is shown for a subset of rows, as once, few, many or a class of expanded clone.

>few|TRBV4-1|-|TRBJ1-4
TGCGCCAGCAGCCATGACTGGACAACTAATGAAAAACTGTTTTTT
CASSHDWTTNEKLFF
>-|TRBV11-2|-|TRBJ2-7
TGTGCCAGCAGCCTACCTTTAGGGGTGAATGAGCAGTACTTC
CASSLPLGVNEQYF
>-|TRBV5-1|TRBD1|TRBJ2-5
TGCGCCAGCAGGCGAAGGACAGGGGTACAAGAGACCCAGTACTTC
CASRRRTGVQETQYF
>-|TRBV27|-|TRBJ1-1
TGTGCCAGCAGTTTATGGGGGGGCGCGTTGTCCACTGAAGCTTTCTTT
CASSLWGGALSTEAFF
>-|TRBV4-1|TRBD1|TRBJ1-5
TGCGCCAGCAGCCCAGGGGGTGTAGGCAATCAGCCCCAGCATTTT
CASSPGGVGNQPQHF
>-|TRBV27|TRBD1|TRBJ2-2
TGTGCCAGCAGCCGGACAGGAACGAGGACCGGGGAGCTGTTTTTT
CASSRTGTRTGELFF
>-|TRBV14|TRBD1|TRBJ1-5
TGTGCCAGCAGCCGGGGACAGGGGGGCAATCAGCCCCAGCATTTT
CASSRGQGGNQPQHF
>-|TRBV28|TRBD1|TRBJ1-3
TGTGCCAGCAGTTCGGGACAGGGGGGTTCAAACACCATATATTTT
CASSSGQGGSNTIYF
>-|TRBV7-9|-|TRBJ1-2
TGTGCCAGCAGCTTCTCACCGGGAGCACTAGGGGGCTACACCTTC
CASSFSPGALGGYTF
>-|TRBV28|TRBD1|TRBJ2-5
TGTGCCAGCAGCCTCCCGGGACAGGGGGATGAGACCCAGTACTTC
CASSLPGQGDETQYF
>-|TRBV28|TRBD2|TRBJ2-7
TGTGCCAGTACCCCCGGGACTAGCGGGATCGAGCAGTACTTC
CASTPGTSGIEQYF
>-|TRBV28|-|TRBJ2-7
TGTGCCAGCAGTATACAGACTACAGGGCCCCACTCCTACGAGCAGTACTTC
CASSIQTTGPHSYEQYF
>-|TRBV5-1|-|TRBJ2-5
TGCGCCAGCAGCTTGGTTGCAGAAGAGACCCAGTACTTC
CASSLVAEETQYF
>-|TRBV19|TRBD1|TRBJ1-3
TGTGCCAGTAGCGGGACAGATTCTTCACTTCTTGGAAACACCATATATTTT
CASSGTDSSLLGNTIYF
>-|TRBV4-2|-|TRBJ1-4
TGTGCCAGCAGCCCCCGACAAGATGAAAAACTGTTTTTT
CASSPRQDEKLFF
>-|TRBV6-5|TRBD2|TRBJ2-1
TGTGCCAGCAGTCCCCGGACTAGCGGATACAATGAGCAGTTCTTC
CASSPRTSGYNEQFF
>-|TRBV9|-|TRBJ2-1
TGTGCCAGCCAGGGGAGCACCTACAATGAGCAGTTCTTC
CASQGSTYNEQFF
>-|TRBV4-1|TRBD2|TRBJ2-7
TGCGCCAGCAGCCAAGTTTCTAGTTCGCTAGCGGGAAGGAACGAGCAGTACTTC
CASSQVSSSLAGRNEQYF
>-|TRBV25-1|-|TRBJ2-5
TGTGCCTTCGGGAGCGGGGAGACCCAGTACTTC
CAFGSGETQYF
>-|TRBV10-1|-|TRBJ2-5
TGCGCCAGCAGTGGACAGACACAAGAGACCCAGTACTTC
CASSGQTQETQYF
>-|TRBV19|TRBD2|TRBJ2-2
TGTGCCAGTAGTCCCATCCCCAGCGGACTAGCGGGAGGGTCCGGGGAGCTGTTTTTT
CASSPIPSGLAGGSGELFF
>-|TRBV19|-|TRBJ1-3
TGTGCCAGTAGCACACAGGGCGGTTGGCCTGGAAACACCATATATTTT
CASSTQGGWPGNTIYF
>-|TRBV19|TRBD2|TRBJ2-7
TGTGCCAGTAGTTCCTCGAGCGGGACCGGTTACGAGCAGTACTTC
CASSSSSGTGYEQYF
>-|TRBV4-2|TRBD2|TRBJ2-1
TGTGCCAGCAGCCAGTCTCCCGGGACTAGCGGCTTGCATGAGCAGTTCTTC
CASSQSPGTSGLHEQFF
>-|TRBV9|-|TRBJ2-1
TGTGCCAGCAGCGTAGGTCCGGACAGCTACAATGAGCAGTTCTTC
CASSVGPDSYNEQFF
>few|TRBV19|TRBD1|TRBJ1-2
TGTGCCAGTAGTCCCGAGCATCCGGGACAGGGGGCATATGGCTACACCTTC
CASSPEHPGQGAYGYTF
>-|TRBV5-1|TRBD1|TRBJ2-2
TGCGCCAGCAGCCCGGGACAGACCTACACCGGGGAGCTGTTTTTT
CASSPGQTYTGELFF
>-|TRBV4-1|-|TRBJ2-5
TGCGCCAGCAGCCAAGGTCCCAGGGGCATAGAGACCCAGTACTTC
CASSQGPRGIETQYF
>-|TRBV27|TRBD2|TRBJ2-3
TGTGCCAGCAGTTTACGATTGGGACTAGCGGGAGATACGCAGTATTTT
CASSLRLGLAGDTQYF
>-|TRBV10-3|-|TRBJ1-2
TGTGCCATCGGGCGCCAGGGCTTAGTCTATGGCTACACCTTC
CAIGRQGLVYGYTF
>few|TRBV27|TRBD1|TRBJ2-1
TGTGCCAGCAGGCCCGGGACAGTATACAATGAGCAGTTCTTC
CASRPGTVYNEQFF
>-|TRBV19|TRBD1|TRBJ2-7
TGTGCCAGTAGTATGTCGAGACAGGGGGGGATCTACGAGCAGTACTTC
CASSMSRQGGIYEQYF
>-|TRBV5-1|-|TRBJ2-6
TGCGCCAGCAGCCCGGACGGCTCTGGGGCCAACGGCCTGACTTTC
CASSPDGSGANGLTF
>-|TRBV7-3|-|TRBJ2-1
TGTGCCAGCAGCTCGGGAGACGGATACAATGAGCAGTTCTTC
CASSSGDGYNEQFF
>-|TRBV7-8|TRBD1|TRBJ1-6
TGTGCCAGCAGCGTCGGCCGGCGGACAGGCCCTTCTTCACCCCTCCACTTT
CASSVGRRTGPSSPLHF
>few|TRBV5-6|TRBD2|TRBJ2-7
TGTGCCAGCAGCAGGGGACTAGCGGGGACCTCCTACGAGCAGTACTTC
CASSRGLAGTSYEQYF
>-|TRBV28|TRBD2|TRBJ2-7
TGTGCCACCAATAGCGGGAGGGCCTCGGTCTACGAGCAGTACTTC
CATNSGRASVYEQYF
>-|TRBV6-1|-|TRBJ1-1
TGTGCCAGCGCCGAAAGGGGGATCGCTGAAGCTTTCTTT
CASAERGIAEAFF
>-|TRBV11-2|-|TRBJ2-7
TGTGCCAGCAAGGGACACCTGGGCCACGAGCAGTACTTC
CASKGHLGHEQYF
>-|TRBV2|TRBD1|TRBJ1-2
TGTGCCAGCAGTGGCCATCTCGGACAGGGACCTAACTATGGCTACACCTTC
CASSGHLGQGPNYGYTF
>-|TRBV5-4|TRBD2|TRBJ2-7
TGTGCCAGCAGCTCCTTGCGGGGGGGGGTCTACGAGCAGTACTTC
CASSSLRGGVYEQYF